Sequencing of this T cell receptor (beta chain) was carried out in a study of circulating CD8 cells and anti-PD-1 response in melanoma (dated by TCRdb to 2020 to 2022). With regard to the full study: Nivolumab was administered to patients intravenously at 3 mg/kg every 2 weeks. Patients with complete or partial responses were classified as responders, and patients with stable or progressive disease (RECIST v1.1) were classified as non-responders. Of the 13 patients in the melanoma cohort, seven received anti-PD-1 as first-line therapy and six had prior targeted therapy or immunotherapy. In on-treatment samples, a biotinylated anti-human IgG4 antibody was used to detect PD-1. The TCR repertoire analysis was performed on roughly eleven melanoma patients, comprising 7 non-responders and 4 responders.

Four subsets defined by PD-1 and/or TIGIT were sorted from live CD3+CD8+TCRalphabeta+ cells on a BD FACSAria II cell sorter. To characterize how relevant each subset is to anti-PD-1 therapy response, circulating CD8 T cells were sorted into four subsets based on PD-1 and TIGIT expression. From each sorted CD8 T-cell subset, both TCR alpha and TCR beta chains were sequenced. Peripheral blood was collected at three points: before the first anti-PD-1 injection, after two injections and after four injections. PBMCs were isolated immediately by Ficoll gradient centrifugation. Until use, PBMCs were stored frozen in liquid nitrogen in RPMI containing about 22% FCS and about 10% DMSO. After thawing, PBMCs were stained with a viability dye and with antibodies against CD3, CD8alpha, TCRalphabeta, PD-1 and TIGIT. Total RNA was extracted with the RNeasy Kit, and every sample reached a RIN above 7. By its share of the sample, this clonotype is medium-sized (0.01 to 0.1%). Its antigen target is currently unknown. Base-call qualities are not available, and no considerably larger clone is one nucleotide away.

Points the paper makes about the study in general: Repertoires were mostly private between subsets, with fewer than 8% of TRB clonotypes shared at M1, and the greatest sharing occurred between DPOS and TIGIT. The cohort included both treatment-naive and previously treated patients, and the authors noted that this mix could influence results. The published TCR repertoire comparisons relied only on baseline and M1 samples from a small cohort that had few responders. The DNEG repertoire had the highest diversity, the PD-1 and DPOS repertoires had similar and higher clonality, and the TIGIT repertoires had the lowest diversity. Tumor material was not accessible, so tumor reactivity was assessed by peptide assays on expanded sorted subsets instead. Because of limited material, replicates were generally not included when the experiments were performed.

Sequencing was carried out with a NextSeq 500. The QIAseq Immune Repertoire RNA Library Kit, Human TCR Panel, was used to prepare TCR libraries from about 16 ng of total RNA. TCR libraries were sequenced on an Illumina NextSeq with a Mid Output V2 kit, and asymmetric 261x41 paired-end reads were used. Every TCR library was diluted down to around 4 nM, then pooled, denatured and loaded at 1.0 pM. The authors' pipeline ran thus. TCR FASTQ files were processed in the QIAGEN GeneGlobe Data Analysis Center, with downstream analysis in R 3.5.2. Clonality was calculated as one minus the Shannon entropy normalized by the log of the number of unique productive sequences. For each subset, Fisher exact tests at 5% FDR were used to find TRA or TRB clonotypes whose abundance differed between baseline and M1. Clonotypes with differential abundance were put into four groups: emerging, expanding, contracting or non-expanding/contracting. Morisita's overlap index was used to measure repertoire overlap between patients. TCRdb applied fastp at Q25 and MiXCR to the public reads, then kept only in-frame beta chains. Rows with one shared CDR3 protein collapse into an entry with the most common genes and DNA. Here the V and J calls rest on TCRdb's processing, not on the authors' analysis. Recorded for this sample are a few hundred distinct CDR3 sequences; 12% to 15% of them occurred a single time. The ten top clones hold about 39% of the sample.

CDR1 and CDR2, per the germline V gene (reference sequence), are MNHEY and SMNVEV. Trimming takes 2 bases from V and 0 bases from J, and the germline ends sit 8 bases apart. The CDR3, cysteine through phenylalanine, is 15 amino acids long. The read is trimmed to its CDR3 DNA, 45 bases read in frame from base 1. The material sequenced was CD8+ T cells from PBMCs, taken at baseline or after one month of anti-PD-1 therapy (not recorded which). The clonotype comes from a human donor with melanoma. The chain is assembled from TRBV27 and TRBJ2-1; matching of 5 bases hints at TRBD1 as the D gene. The CDR3 reads CASSLQGGSYNEQFF. DNA sequence: TGTGCCAGCAGTTTACAGGGCGGCTCCTACAATGAGCAGTTCTTC.